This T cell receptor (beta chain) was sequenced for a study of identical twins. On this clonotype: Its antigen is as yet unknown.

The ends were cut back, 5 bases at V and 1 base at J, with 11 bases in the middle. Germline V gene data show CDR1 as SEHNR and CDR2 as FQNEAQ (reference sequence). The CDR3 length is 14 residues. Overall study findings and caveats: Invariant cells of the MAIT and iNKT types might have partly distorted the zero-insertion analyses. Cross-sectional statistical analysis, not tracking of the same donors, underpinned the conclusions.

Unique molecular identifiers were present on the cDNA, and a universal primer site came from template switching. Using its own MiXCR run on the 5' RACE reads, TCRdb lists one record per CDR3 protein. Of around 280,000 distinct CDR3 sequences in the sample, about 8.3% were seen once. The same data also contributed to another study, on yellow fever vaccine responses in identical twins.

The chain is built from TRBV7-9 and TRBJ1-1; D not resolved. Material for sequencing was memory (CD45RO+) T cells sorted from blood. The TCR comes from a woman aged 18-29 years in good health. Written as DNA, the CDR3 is TGTGCCAGCAGCCTATATACAGCGAACACTGAAGCTTTCTTT. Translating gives CASSLYTANTEAFF.